These T cell receptor beta chains were read from a single sample in a study of spatial heterogeneity in lung cancer. TCRdb reprocessed the 5' RACE reads via MiXCR and lists one record per CDR3 protein. The data show some 96,000 distinct CDR3 sequences, 3.5% to 5% seen once. The sequenced sample was lung tumor tissue, obtained at surgery. The receptors come from a male donor with early-stage non-small cell lung cancer. Both conserved end residues are part of each CDR3. The D gene is left open where the match is weak. Size is stated for part of the rows, as once, few or many counts, or as a class when the clone is expanded.

cdr3_aa: CSARTDNEKLFF; cdr3_nt: TGCAGTGCGAGGACGGATAATGAAAAACTGTTTTTT; d_call: .; j_call: TRBJ1-4; clone_size: many; v_call: TRBV20-1
cdr3_aa: CASSFHPTGGGTDTQYF; cdr3_nt: TGTGCCAGCAGTTTCCACCCCACAGGGGGCGGCACAGATACGCAGTATTTT; d_call: TRBD1; j_call: TRBJ2-3; clone_size: .; v_call: TRBV27
cdr3_aa: CASSQGLAGGISAEQYF; cdr3_nt: TGTGCCAGCAGTCAGGGACTAGCGGGAGGCATATCGGCCGAGCAGTACTTC; d_call: TRBD2; j_call: TRBJ2-7; clone_size: many; v_call: TRBV6-2/TRBV6-3
cdr3_aa: CASSSSGHGKGETQYF; cdr3_nt: TGTGCCAGCAGCTCCAGTGGTCACGGGAAAGGGGAGACCCAGTACTTC; d_call: .; j_call: TRBJ2-5; clone_size: .; v_call: TRBV11-2
cdr3_aa: CASSLLGVSPDTQYF; cdr3_nt: TGCGCCAGCAGCTTACTAGGGGTTTCCCCAGATACGCAGTATTTT; d_call: .; j_call: TRBJ2-3; clone_size: many; v_call: TRBV5-1
cdr3_aa: CASSLQTSPPGEQFF; cdr3_nt: TGTGCCAGCAGCTTGCAGACTAGCCCCCCTGGTGAGCAGTTCTTC; d_call: TRBD2; j_call: TRBJ2-1; clone_size: many; v_call: TRBV11-2
cdr3_aa: CASSFNTRETQYF; cdr3_nt: TGTGCCAGCAGTTTTAACACTCGAGAGACCCAGTACTTC; d_call: .; j_call: TRBJ2-5; clone_size: few; v_call: TRBV12-3/TRBV12-4
cdr3_aa: CSVGWDRGETQYF; cdr3_nt: TGCAGCGTTGGTTGGGACCGGGGGGAGACCCAGTACTTC; d_call: .; j_call: TRBJ2-5; clone_size: many; v_call: TRBV29-1
cdr3_aa: CASGYGLNSPLHF; cdr3_nt: TGTGCTAGTGGCTACGGACTGAATTCACCCCTCCACTTT; d_call: .; j_call: TRBJ1-6; clone_size: few; v_call: TRBV12-5
cdr3_aa: CASRKDRGGEQFF; cdr3_nt: TGTGCCAGCAGGAAGGACAGGGGTGGTGAGCAGTTCTTC; d_call: TRBD1; j_call: TRBJ2-1; clone_size: many; v_call: TRBV12-3/TRBV12-4
cdr3_aa: CAWSVQGRDPSTDTQYF; cdr3_nt: TGTGCCTGGAGTGTACAAGGGCGGGACCCTAGCACAGATACGCAGTATTTT; d_call: .; j_call: TRBJ2-3; clone_size: many; v_call: TRBV30
cdr3_aa: CASSTGGTQETQYF; cdr3_nt: TGTGCCAGCAGTACGGGGGGGACCCAAGAGACCCAGTACTTC; d_call: TRBD2; j_call: TRBJ2-5; clone_size: many; v_call: TRBV6-6
cdr3_aa: CSVLQYNGYTF; cdr3_nt: TGCAGCGTTCTACAGTATAATGGCTACACCTTC; d_call: .; j_call: TRBJ1-2; clone_size: many; v_call: TRBV29-1
cdr3_aa: CASHRTGGVSPLHF; cdr3_nt: TGCGCCAGCCATCGGACAGGCGGGGTTTCACCCCTCCACTTT; d_call: TRBD1; j_call: TRBJ1-6; clone_size: few; v_call: TRBV4-1
cdr3_aa: CASSVSNGNIQYF; cdr3_nt: TGTGCCAGCAGCGTGTCTAATGGGAACATTCAGTACTTC; d_call: .; j_call: TRBJ2-4; clone_size: many; v_call: TRBV3-1
cdr3_aa: CASSHSAPAPYNEQFF; cdr3_nt: TGCGCCAGCAGCCATAGTGCCCCAGCCCCCTACAATGAGCAGTTCTTC; d_call: .; j_call: TRBJ2-1; clone_size: many; v_call: TRBV5-1
cdr3_aa: CSGSFAPPSEAFF; cdr3_nt: TGCAGCGGCTCTTTTGCTCCCCCGTCTGAAGCTTTCTTT; d_call: .; j_call: TRBJ1-1; clone_size: many; v_call: TRBV29-1
cdr3_aa: CASSAPRGTRTDTQYF; cdr3_nt: TGTGCCAGCAGCGCCCCTCGCGGGACCCGCACAGATACGCAGTATTTT; d_call: .; j_call: TRBJ2-3; clone_size: few; v_call: TRBV7-2
cdr3_aa: CASSGGGILDNYGYTF; cdr3_nt: TGTGCCAGCAGTGGGGGAGGTATTCTGGACAACTATGGCTACACCTTC; d_call: .; j_call: TRBJ1-2; clone_size: many; v_call: TRBV2
cdr3_aa: CASSPGGSGYTF; cdr3_nt: TGTGCCAGCAGCCCAGGGGGTAGTGGCTACACCTTC; d_call: TRBD1; j_call: TRBJ1-2; clone_size: many; v_call: TRBV11-2
cdr3_aa: CSASLPRTKYNEQFF; cdr3_nt: TGCAGTGCTAGTTTGCCTAGAACCAAATACAATGAGCAGTTCTTC; d_call: .; j_call: TRBJ2-1; clone_size: many; v_call: TRBV20-1
cdr3_aa: CSARIGSGAGDTQYF; cdr3_nt: TGCAGTGCCCGAATCGGATCGGGAGCGGGAGATACGCAGTATTTT; d_call: .; j_call: TRBJ2-3; clone_size: many; v_call: TRBV20-1
cdr3_aa: CASSKDPVGTGNEKLFF; cdr3_nt: .; d_call: .; j_call: TRBJ1-4; clone_size: many; v_call: TRBV21-1
cdr3_aa: CASSYRTNLNTEAFF; cdr3_nt: TGTGCCAGCAGCTACCGGACAAACCTGAACACTGAAGCTTTCTTT; d_call: .; j_call: TRBJ1-1; clone_size: .; v_call: TRBV11-2
cdr3_aa: CASSFNTYGYTF; cdr3_nt: TGTGCCAGCAGCTTTAACACCTATGGCTACACCTTC; d_call: .; j_call: TRBJ1-2; clone_size: few; v_call: TRBV11-1